Only a few counts were recorded for the clone carrying this TCR beta chain. Its antigen is not known. Trimming took off 0 bases at V and 3 bases at J, with 11 bases between the two ends. This CDR3 has 14 residues. From germline, CDR1 is DFQATT and CDR2 SNEGSKA (reference sequence). This entry belongs to a study of T cell repertoires in cytomegalovirus infection. The wider study: Both a matching HLA type and CMV infection were indicated by public TCR beta signatures.

Regarding the study as a whole: What dominated the ex vivo response were HLA-C-restricted CMV-specific TCR beta clonotypes.

Each CDR3 protein is one row after TCRdb ran MiXCR on the reads. Of some 110,000 distinct CDR3 sequences listed, around 9.1% are singletons. The chain employs TRBV20-1 and TRBJ1-1; the D is unclear. This TCR came from a human donor in good health (CMV status not recorded). Some clones in this sample may be carry-over from other donors' samples. Sequencing used PBMCs, sequenced either directly or after in vitro stimulation (not recorded which). The CDR3 DNA is TGCAGTGCTAGAGATATGGGTTGGGACACTGAAGCTTTCTTT. Its translation: CSARDMGWDTEAFF.